The entry below gives a single T cell receptor beta chain sequence along with its context. These data belong to a study of OX40 agonist ivuxolimab in advanced cancers. Across the whole study: Patients enrolled in dose escalation were diagnosed with hepatocellular carcinoma, melanoma, renal cell or head and neck cancer. Allowance was made for prior anti-PD-1, anti-PD-L1 or anti-CTLA-4 therapy, and 40% to 45% had some.

Clones were sequenced by immunoSEQ multiplex PCR, and TCRdb holds only the in-frame ones, with some missing. The data show more than 65,000 clones, approximately 89% seen once. On cycle 4 day 1 and cycle 7 day 1, as well as at baseline, blood was sampled. This CDR3 contains 13 residues. V shed 5 bases and J shed 4 bases, with 11 bases lying between them. CDR1 is MNHNY and CDR2 is SVGAGI in the germline V gene (reference sequence). Specimen: CD4+ or CD8+ T cells sorted from blood, collected in a trial of the OX40 agonist ivuxolimab. The chain employs TRBV6-6 and TRBJ2-5, with a tentative D call TRBD1 (5 bases). The TCR originated in an adult with an advanced solid tumor such as melanoma, head and neck, liver or kidney cancer. CDR3: CASSLRQLETQYF. CDR3 nucleotide sequence: TGTGCCAGCAGTCTACGACAGCTAGAGACCCAGTACTTC.